A single sample gave rise to the 17 T cell receptor beta chains below, sequenced in a study of T-cell reconstitution after alpha-beta-depleted transplantation in children. Researchers prepared the TCRbeta library using unique molecular identifiers, the study reports. TCRdb redid the calling of the PCR reads with MiXCR, one entry per CDR3 protein. The profile shows some 840,000 distinct CDR3 sequences, roughly 16% of them singletons. Sequenced material: PBMCs, mostly from graft donor cells, taken 360 days after TCRalphabeta/CD19-depleted stem cell transplant. These receptors were obtained from a male patient aged 10 to 17 who had a stem cell transplant for acute lymphoblastic leukemia, so the T cells may come from the graft donor.

The V and J genes are TRBV7-9 and TRBJ2-1; 13 bases match TRBD2. Germline CDR1 is SEHNR and CDR2 is FQNEAQ (reference sequence). The ends lost 5 bases at V and 6 bases at J; junction bases unmatched: 7. The CDR3 is 16 residues long. The CDR3: CASSPWTSGSGNEQFF. The CDR3, as DNA: TGTGCCAGCAGCCCCTGGACTAGCGGGAGTGGCAATGAGCAGTTCTTC. Drawing the rest from reference TRBV7-9 and TRBJ2-1, the complete variable domain is DTGVSQNPRHKITKRGQNVTFRCDPISEHNRLYWYRQTLGQGPEFLTYFQNEAQLEKSRLLSDRFSAERPKGSFSTLEIQRTEQGDSAMYLCASSPWTSGSGNEQFFGPGTRLTVL.

This clonotype appeared a few times. The V call is TRBV6-5, the J call TRBJ1-2; unclear D gene. The germline V gene encodes CDR1 MNHEY and CDR2 SVGAGI. V lost 1 base to trimming and J lost 8 bases, with 11 bases between them. The CDR3 consists of 13 residues. Here the CDR3 DNA reads TGTGCCAGCAGTTACTATGGGGAGGCCGGCTACACCTTC. It codes for CASSYYGEAGYTF.

This clonotype was observed many times. V usage is TRBV20-1 and J usage is TRBJ2-7; maybe TRBD2 (6 bases). V was shortened by 3 bases and J by 0 bases, with 18 bases between the two germline ends. The CDR3 is made up of 16 amino acids. CDR1 is DFQATT and CDR2 is SNEGSKA in the germline V gene (reference sequence). The CDR3 sequence is CSASGLPGLPSYEQYF. CDR3 in DNA: TGCAGTGCTAGTGGCCTCCCGGGACTCCCCTCCTACGAGCAGTACTTC.

This clonotype was recorded a few times. V is TRBV6-5 and J is TRBJ1-5, with D tentatively TRBD1 (6 bases). V dropped 0 bases and J dropped 7 bases, with 10 bases sitting between them. Looked up from germline, CDR1 is MNHEY and CDR2 is SVGAGI. This CDR3 is 14 amino acids long. CDR3 DNA: TGTGCCAGCAGTTACTCCACAGGGCTCCAGCCCCAGCATTTT. It encodes CASSYSTGLQPQHF.

This clonotype was detected once. It may be a read error: a sequence one base away is much more abundant. The CDR3 loop is CSASGLSYNERFF. The CDR3 DNA follows: TGCAGTGCTAGCGGGCTCTCCTACAATGAGCGGTTCTTC. The J gene is TRBJ2-1, the V gene TRBV20-1; D not certain. This CDR3 region has 13 residues. Germline CDR1 DFQATT, CDR2 SNEGSKA (reference sequence).

The chain uses TRBV6-5 and TRBJ2-2; no clear D. Germline CDR1 reads MNHEY; CDR2 reads SVGAGI. V was cut by 2 bases and J by 2 bases, with 3 bases left in between. This CDR3 has 13 residues. CDR3 protein: CASSYDNTGELFF. The CDR3 coding sequence is TGTGCCAGCAGTTACGACAACACCGGGGAGCTGTTTTTT.

V usage is TRBV10-2 and J usage is TRBJ2-7; 9 positions agree with TRBD2. The length of the CDR3 is 17 residues. V gave up 0 bases and J gave up 6 bases; unmatched junction bases: 12. CDR1 is WSHSY, CDR2 SAAADI, per germline. The CDR3 protein is CASSESTLIAGDPEQYF. DNA of the CDR3: TGCGCCAGCAGTGAGTCGACCTTAATAGCGGGAGATCCCGAGCAGTACTTC.

This clonotype was seen only a few times. This chain links TRBV3-1 with TRBJ1-4; perhaps TRBD1 as D (5 bases). CDR1 is LGHDT and CDR2 is YNNKEL in the germline V gene (reference sequence). The V gene lost 0 bases and the J gene lost 0 bases, with 14 bases spanning the gap. This CDR3 is built from 18 residues. CDR3 residues: CASSQDRGLTATNEKLFF. As DNA, the CDR3 is TGTGCCAGCAGCCAAGATCGGGGTCTGACAGCAACTAATGAAAAACTGTTTTTT.

This clonotype was seen a handful of times. The rearrangement joins TRBV28 to TRBJ2-2, with D perhaps given as TRBD1 or TRBD2 (5 bases each). The CDR3 is made up of 15 amino acids. V was clipped by 1 base and J by 4 bases, with 10 bases between them. From germline, CDR1 is MDHEN and CDR2 SYDVKM. Written as DNA, the CDR3 is TGTGCCAGCAGTTTATACGGGGACGGCACCGGGGAGCTGTTTTTT. Its protein product is CASSLYGDGTGELFF.

This chain links TRBV10-3 with TRBJ1-3, with D perhaps matching TRBD1 (6 bases). V was cut by 3 bases and J by 2 bases, with 17 bases left in between. Germline V lookup: CDR1 ENHRY, CDR2 SYGVKD. The CDR3 loop spans 17 amino acids. CDR3 nucleotide sequence: TGTGCCATCAGTGAAATCGCAGGGACATCACCTGGAAACACCATATATTTT. It yields the protein CAISEIAGTSPGNTIYF.

This clonotype was seen only a few times. The J gene is TRBJ2-1, the V gene TRBV25-1; D unclear. V shed 0 bases and J shed 5 bases, with 8 bases lying between them. CDR1 and CDR2 from the germline V gene are MGHDK and SYGVNS. This CDR3 has 14 amino acids. Here the CDR3 DNA reads TGTGCCAGCAGTGAATATAACGGAGACAATGAGCAGTTCTTC. It codes for CASSEYNGDNEQFF.

This clonotype turned up a few times. The chain employs TRBV29-1 and TRBJ1-1; possibly TRBD1 for D (5 bases). Germline loops: CDR1 SQVTM, CDR2 ANQGSEA. Trimming removed 3 bases at V and 6 bases at J, with 17 bases between. This CDR3 contains 14 residues. The chain's CDR3 is CSVDDPLGGAEAFF. The DNA for the CDR3 is TGCAGCGTTGACGACCCGCTGGGGGGGGCTGAAGCTTTCTTT. Combining the CDR3 with reference TRBV29-1 and TRBJ1-1 gives the whole variable domain SAVISQKPSRDICQRGTSLTIQCQVDSQVTMMFWYRQQPGQSLTLIATANQGSEATYESGFVIDKFPISRPNLTFSTLTVSNMSPEDSSIYLCSVDDPLGGAEAFFGQGTRLTVV.

This chain joins TRBV12-3 or TRBV12-4 and TRBJ1-2, with a weak D call TRBD1 (5 bases). V lost 3 bases and J 6 bases, leaving 11 bases between the germline ends. This CDR3 contains 13 residues. The CDR3 nucleotides read TGTGCCAGCAGTTTCCAGGGCAAGAATGGCTACACCTTC. The encoded protein is CASSFQGKNGYTF.

This chain joins TRBV5-1 and TRBJ2-1, with D unresolved. V lost 0 bases to trimming and J lost 5 bases, with 9 bases between them. Germline loops: CDR1 SGHRS, CDR2 YFSETQ. This CDR3 is built from 14 residues. The CDR3 loop is CASSLDGRNNEQFF. Here the CDR3 DNA reads TGCGCCAGCAGCTTGGATGGGCGAAACAATGAGCAGTTCTTC.

This clonotype was found a few times. The J gene is TRBJ2-7, the V gene TRBV5-1; 9 bases fit TRBD2. This CDR3 is built from 16 residues. V shed 3 bases, J shed 5 bases, and the junction held 12 bases outside the gene matches. In germline, CDR1 is SGHRS, CDR2 YFSETQ. The CDR3 is CASSSSVGTSSHEQYF. CDR3 sequence (DNA): TGCGCCAGCAGCTCGTCCGTTGGGACTAGCTCGCACGAGCAGTACTTC. Drawing the rest from reference TRBV5-1 and TRBJ2-7, the complete variable domain is KAGVTQTPRYLIKTRGQQVTLSCSPISGHRSVSWYQQTPGQGLQFLFEYFSETQRNKGNFPGRFSGRQFSNSRSEMNVSTLELGDSALYLCASSSSVGTSSHEQYFGPGTRLTVT.

V usage is TRBV20-1 and J usage is TRBJ1-1, with 7 bases identical to TRBD1. The V gene's germline CDR1 is DFQATT and CDR2 SNEGSKA (reference sequence). The CDR3 sequence is 12 residues long. V dropped 2 bases and J dropped 6; count of bases not matched to a gene: 3. CDR3 bases: TGCAGTGCTAGACGACAGGGCTCTGAAGCTTTCTTT. It yields the protein CSARRQGSEAFF.

This clonotype was counted a few times. The chain employs TRBV5-1 and TRBJ2-7; D is uncertain. The germline V and J ends were trimmed by 2 bases and 5 bases, with 11 bases remaining between them. The CDR3 runs to 13 residues. CDR1 SGHRS and CDR2 YFSETQ come from the germline V gene. CDR3 region: CASSFGSRDEQYF. Here the CDR3 DNA reads TGCGCCAGCAGCTTCGGGTCCCGCGACGAGCAGTACTTC.